Presented here are 22 T cell receptor beta chains from one specimen sequenced in a study of shared clonotypes between healthy human individuals. Here immunoSEQ multiplex PCR was the method, and the copy in TCRdb shows in-frame clones only, minus some. Among some 2,500,000 clones listed, approximately 93% were seen once. What was sequenced was naive CD4+ T cells from PBMCs. Regarding subset: CD45RA+ positively selected. The receptors stem from a man younger than 35 in good health. Some clones in this sample may be carry-over from other donors' samples.

J is TRBJ1-3 and V is TRBV7-2; possibly TRBD1 for D (5 bases). V shed 0 bases and J shed 4 bases, with 13 bases lying between them. The CDR3 spans 16 residues. Germline values: CDR1 SGHTA, CDR2 FQGNSA. The CDR3 DNA follows: TGTGCCAGCAGCTTAGCGCTAGGGGTGAGCGGAAACACCATATATTTT. It encodes CASSLALGVSGNTIYF.

This clone came up once. The chain links TRBV25-1 to TRBJ2-5, with TRBD2 matching 13 bases. V dropped 5 bases and J dropped 1; count of bases not matched to a gene: 7. CDR3 size: 17 residues. Germline V CDR1 and CDR2: MGHDK, SYGVNS. CDR3 coding DNA: TGTGCCAGCAGTCCCTCTGGACTAGCGGGAGCCCAAGAGACCCAGTACTTC. This codes for CASSPSGLAGAQETQYF.

The chain combines TRBV18 with TRBJ2-7; 11 bases are a match to TRBD1. Germline CDR1 and CDR2: KGHSH and LQKENI. Trimming took 3 bases from V and 2 from J; bases not matched to a gene: 6. There are 16 residues in the CDR3. The DNA of the CDR3 is TGTGCCAGCTCACCCGCTGGGACAGGGGGGACCTACGAGCAGTACTTC. Translation: CASSPAGTGGTYEQYF.

The gene calls are TRBV7-9 and TRBJ1-1, with D maybe TRBD1 (5 bases). The V end lost 5 bases, the J end lost 11 bases, and 12 bases lay between the germline ends. CDR1 SEHNR and CDR2 FQNEAQ come from the germline V gene (reference sequence). The CDR3 is 11 residues long. The CDR3 protein is CASSRQGDAFF. In DNA, the CDR3 is TGTGCCAGCAGCCGTCAGGGAGACGCTTTCTTT.

V and J are TRBV5-1 and TRBJ2-2, with D perhaps matching TRBD2 (5 bases). V lost 4 bases and J lost 1, with 17 bases in between. Looked up from germline, CDR1 is SGHRS and CDR2 is YFSETQ. The CDR3 has 17 amino acids. The CDR3 DNA follows: TGCGCCAGCAGCCTGGAAGATATCGGGAAGAACACCGGGGAGCTGTTTTTT. Protein sequence: CASSLEDIGKNTGELFF.

This sequence joins TRBV7-6 and TRBJ2-1; 10 positions match TRBD2. CDR1 and CDR2 from the germline V gene are SGHVS and FNYEAQ. Germline trimming cut 2 bases from V and 9 bases from J; bases unmatched to any gene: 10. CDR3 length equals 16 residues. CDR3 sequence reads: CASSLRLAGGSSEQFF. DNA of the CDR3: TGTGCCAGCAGCTTAAGGTTAGCGGGAGGTTCGAGTGAGCAGTTCTTC.

The CDR3 nucleotides are TGTGCCATCAGTGACCCGACAGGGGGCAAGAACACTGAAGCTTTCTTT. The encoded protein is CAISDPTGGKNTEAFF. The J gene is TRBJ1-1, the V gene TRBV10-3; 10 positions agree with TRBD1. CDR3 size: 16 residues. Germline V gives CDR1 ENHRY, CDR2 SYGVKD. With 3 bases clipped from V and 1 base from J, the junction kept 5 bases outside the gene matches.

The count of this clone is one. The V gene is TRBV4-1, the J gene TRBJ2-5; 7 nucleotides agree with TRBD2. This CDR3 comprises 15 residues. After removal of 4 bases from V and 0 bases from J, the junction contained 5 bases not matched to a gene. CDR1 and CDR2 (germline): MGHRA, YSYEKL. CDR3 bases: TGCGCCAGCAGCCGGAGCGGGGTAAACCAAGAGACCCAGTACTTC. Encoded protein: CASSRSGVNQETQYF.

The chain employs TRBV9 and TRBJ2-3, with 7 bases identical to TRBD2. The CDR3 totals 17 residues. V trimming: 3 bases; J trimming: 3 bases; junction bases outside the gene matches: 13. Germline lookup yields CDR1 SGDLS and CDR2 YYNGEE. Written as DNA, the CDR3 is TGTGCCAGCAGCGGATCTTCCGGGGGGACTGGTACAGATACGCAGTATTTT. Its protein product is CASSGSSGGTGTDTQYF.

J is TRBJ2-1 and V is TRBV2; D is uncertain. This CDR3 is built from 11 residues. The germline V gene has CDR1 SNHLY and CDR2 FYNNEI. V was pared by 2 bases and J by 8 bases, with 4 bases between. The CDR3 here is CASSEPDEQFF. The CDR3 region has the DNA TGTGCCAGCAGTGAACCCGATGAGCAGTTCTTC.

The CDR3 DNA is TGTGCCAGCAGTTCGCGGACTAGCGGGGGACCACTTTTCCCCCTTGAGCAGTTCTTC. As protein: CASSSRTSGGPLFPLEQFF. J is TRBJ2-1 and V is TRBV28; TRBD2 matches at 13 bases. CDR3 length: 19 amino acids. Germline V gives CDR1 MDHEN, CDR2 SYDVKM. With V trimmed by 4 bases and J by 9 bases, 18 bases remained unmatched. Full variable domain (missing parts from reference TRBV28 and TRBJ2-1): DVKVTQSSRYLVKRTGEKVFLECVQDMDHENMFWYRQDPGLGLRLIYFSYDVKMKEKGDIPEGYSVSREKKERFSLILESASTNQTSMYLCASSSRTSGGPLFPLEQFFGPGTRLTVL.

The chain recombines TRBV5-1 with TRBJ1-2, with 8 bases that match TRBD1. V dropped 1 base and J dropped 2; count of bases not matched to a gene: 1. The CDR3 is 14 amino acids. Germline lookup yields CDR1 SGHRS and CDR2 YFSETQ. CDR3 amino acids: CASSLRTGNYGYTF. CDR3 bases: TGCGCCAGCAGCTTGCGGACAGGGAACTATGGCTACACCTTC.

The chain recombines TRBV11-3 with TRBJ2-1; D gene unclear. CDR1 is SGHNT, CDR2 YENEEA, per germline. This CDR3 region has 12 residues. Trimming stripped 3 bases from V and 7 bases from J, with 7 bases between. This CDR3 is CASSFGRNEQFF. As DNA, the CDR3 is TGTGCCAGCAGCTTCGGGCGGAATGAGCAGTTCTTC.

The J gene is TRBJ1-2, the V gene TRBV5-1; the match to TRBD1 covers 9 bases. V was pared by 4 bases and J by 3 bases, with 4 bases of the junction left unmatched. This CDR3 has 14 residues. The germline V gene has CDR1 SGHRS and CDR2 YFSETQ. In DNA, the CDR3 is TGCGCCAGCAGCCCGGGACAGGGCGACTATGGCTACACCTTC. This translates into CASSPGQGDYGYTF.

This chain uses TRBV28 with TRBJ1-2; D gene uncertain. V was trimmed by 4 bases and J by 3 bases, leaving 12 bases between them. Germline CDR1 is MDHEN and CDR2 is SYDVKM. CDR3 size: 14 residues. CDR3 amino acids: CASSSPQFHYGYTF. The DNA of the CDR3 is TGTGCCAGCAGTTCCCCACAGTTCCACTATGGCTACACCTTC.

This chain connects TRBV5-1 to TRBJ2-7; 8 bases are shared with TRBD1. V was clipped by 4 bases and J by 3 bases; unmatched bases: 6. The germline CDR1 and CDR2 sequences are SGHRS and YFSETQ. The CDR3 is 14 amino acids. The CDR3 DNA reads TGCGCCAGCAGCCGTAGACAGGGGAACTACGAGCAGTACTTC. Amino acid sequence: CASSRRQGNYEQYF.

The chain employs TRBV5-4 and TRBJ2-1, with 9 nucleotides matching TRBD2. The CDR3 loop spans 15 amino acids. Trimming took 0 bases from V and 4 from J; bases not matched to a gene: 2. Germline loops: CDR1 SGHNT, CDR2 YYREEE (reference sequence). CDR3 DNA: TGTGCCAGCAGCTTGGCTAGCGGGAAATACAATGAGCAGTTCTTC. It encodes CASSLASGKYNEQFF.

The CDR3 loop reads CASSLASDGTGELFF. DNA for the CDR3: TGCGCCAGCAGCTTGGCCTCGGACGGGACCGGGGAGCTGTTTTTT. The rearrangement uses TRBV5-1 and TRBJ2-2; D ambiguous. Per the germline V gene, CDR1 is SGHRS and CDR2 is YFSETQ. Trimming cost V 0 bases and J 5 bases, with 11 bases left between them. The CDR3 sequence is 15 residues long.

The chain couples TRBV19 to TRBJ2-1; 9 bases map to TRBD2. The germline V gene encodes CDR1 LNHDA and CDR2 SQIVND (reference sequence). The CDR3 consists of 15 residues. The V and J ends lost 2 bases and 8 bases, in that order; junction bases with no gene match: 7. CDR3: CASSIWREGQDEQFF. The CDR3 DNA follows: TGTGCCAGTAGTATATGGCGGGAGGGCCAGGATGAGCAGTTCTTC. Together with reference TRBV19 and TRBJ2-1, the CDR3 gives the full variable domain: DGGITQSPKYLFRKEGQNVTLSCEQNLNHDAMYWYRQDPGQGLRLIYYSQIVNDFQKGDIAEGYSVSREKKESFPLTVTSAQKNPTAFYLCASSIWREGQDEQFFGPGTRLTVL.

The chain uses TRBV28 and TRBJ2-3; TRBD2 matches at 10 bases. This CDR3 is 15 amino acids long. J gave up 2 bases and V 6 bases, and 5 bases lay outside the gene matches. CDR1 is MDHEN, CDR2 SYDVKM, per germline. CDR3 DNA sequence: TGTGCCAGCAGCACTAGCGGGGTCTACACAGATACGCAGTATTTT. This codes for CASSTSGVYTDTQYF. Using reference TRBV28 and TRBJ2-3 for the parts outside the CDR3, the full variable domain is DVKVTQSSRYLVKRTGEKVFLECVQDMDHENMFWYRQDPGLGLRLIYFSYDVKMKEKGDIPEGYSVSREKKERFSLILESASTNQTSMYLCASSTSGVYTDTQYFGPGTRLTVL.

The rearrangement uses TRBV6-5 and TRBJ2-5; D could derive from TRBD1 or TRBD2 (6 bases each). CDR1 and CDR2 from the germline V gene are MNHEY and SVGAGI. This CDR3 spans 13 amino acids. Deletions cut 2 bases from V and 4 bases from J, with 8 bases between. CDR3 in DNA: TGTGCCAGCAGTTACCCGGGGGCAGAGACCCAGTACTTC. Its translation: CASSYPGAETQYF.

The rearrangement links TRBV5-6 to TRBJ1-6; D gene ambiguous. Deletions cut 0 bases from V and 8 bases from J, with 6 bases between. The CDR3 consists of 13 residues. Germline V lookup: CDR1 SGHDT, CDR2 YYEEEE. The DNA of the CDR3 is TGTGCCAGCAGCTTGGTTGAAGATTCACCCCTCCACTTT. Its protein is CASSLVEDSPLHF.